Following are 16 T cell receptor beta chains from one sample sequenced in a study of cytomegalovirus exposure and HLA in healthy donors. PCR involved 60 Vbeta and 13 Jbeta primers. TCRdb keeps only in-frame clones here, not all; method: immunoSEQ multiplex PCR. Counted here are around 130,000 clones, approximately 8.6% occurring once; the ten biggest clones make up 6% to 7.5%. The sequenced material came from PBMCs. The receptors stem from a woman in her forties in good health and CMV-seropositive.

In its sample, this clone was seen a few times. The CDR3 region has the DNA TGTGCCAGCAGCCGAGGGCAGGAGGCTTTCTTT. Translation: CASSRGQEAFF. The genes are TRBV7-9 and TRBJ1-1; D is unclear. CDR3 length: 11 residues. Trimming took off 5 bases at V and 11 bases at J, with 12 bases between the two ends. The germline V gene encodes CDR1 SEHNR and CDR2 FQNEAQ (reference sequence).

The chain employs TRBV19 and TRBJ1-1; 8 nucleotides agree with TRBD1. Germline trimming cut 7 bases from V and 5 bases from J; bases unmatched to any gene: 12. The CDR3 runs 15 residues. The V gene's germline CDR1 is LNHDA and CDR2 SQIVND (reference sequence). The CDR3 region is CASTAGGALGTEAFF. The CDR3 coding sequence is TGTGCCAGTACGGCAGGGGGCGCGTTGGGGACTGAAGCTTTCTTT.

The sample holds a few counts of this clone. The V gene is TRBV15, the J gene TRBJ2-2; no reliable D call. Per the germline V gene, CDR1 is LNHNV and CDR2 is YYDKDF (reference sequence). The CDR3 runs 14 residues. The V end was cut by 5 bases, the J end by 5 bases, with 12 bases between. CDR3 DNA: TGTGCCACCAGCCCCGAACCCAGGACCGGGGAGCTGTTTTTT. The encoded protein is CATSPEPRTGELFF.

The table lists this clone with a few counts. Mismatch with germline at one junction end may stem from a read error. The V gene is TRBV5-1, the J gene TRBJ1-1, with D possibly being TRBD1 (5 bases). CDR3 length: 13 residues. Germline values: CDR1 SGHRS, CDR2 YFSETQ. CDR3 sequence reads: CASSLATDTEAFF. Written as DNA, the CDR3 is TGCGCCAGCAGCTTGGCCACGGACACCGAAGCTTTCTTT.

This clone was counted only a few times. The genes are TRBV11-2 and TRBJ1-1, with D unclear. Germline CDR1 is SGHAT and CDR2 is FQNNGV. V lost 4 bases, J lost 3 bases, and 9 bases lay in between. This CDR3 contains 13 residues. The CDR3 here is CASSSPTDTEAFF. CDR3 nucleotides: TGTGCCAGCAGCTCTCCTACGGACACTGAAGCTTTCTTT.

This clone was seen more than once but under ten times. The rearrangement uses TRBV6-1 and TRBJ1-1; D uncertain. The V and J ends lost 0 bases and 1 base respectively, with 6 bases between them. CDR1 is MNHNS and CDR2 is SASEGT in the germline V gene. The CDR3 runs to 14 residues. DNA for the CDR3: TGTGCCAGCAGTGAAGCGCGAACGAACACTGAAGCTTTCTTT. Translated, it gives CASSEARTNTEAFF.

This clone was observed a few times. V gene TRBV5-4 combines with J gene TRBJ2-5; TRBD1 agrees at 10 bases. The length of the CDR3 is 15 residues. Germline values: CDR1 SGHNT, CDR2 YYREEE (reference sequence). V gave up 4 bases and J gave up 4 bases; unmatched junction bases: 7. DNA for the CDR3: TGTGCCAGCAGCACCGCGGGACAGGGGACAGAGACCCAGTACTTC. Translated, it gives CASSTAGQGTETQYF.

The rearrangement joins TRBV6-1 to TRBJ2-3, with TRBD1 matching over 9 bases. The trim removed 2 bases at V and 7 bases at J, leaving 4 bases unmatched. The CDR3 consists of 14 residues. Germline V lookup: CDR1 MNHNS, CDR2 SASEGT. CDR3 amino acids: CASSEFGTGNTQYF. CDR3 sequence (DNA): TGTGCCAGCAGTGAATTTGGGACAGGGAATACGCAGTATTTT.

This clone has just a few counts. CDR3 region: CASSQDRQGREQFF. The CDR3 DNA is TGCGCCAGCAGCCAAGACCGACAGGGCCGCGAGCAGTTCTTC. This sequence joins TRBV4-1 and TRBJ2-1; 7 bases map to TRBD1. The germline gives CDR1 MGHRA, CDR2 YSYEKL. The CDR3 loop spans 14 amino acids. V lost 0 bases to trimming and J lost 10 bases; unmatched junction nucleotides: 6.

This clone was counted only a few times. V gene TRBV18 combines with J gene TRBJ1-2; TRBD1 is a possible D gene (6 bases). CDR3 length: 15 residues. The V gene's germline CDR1 is KGHSH and CDR2 LQKENI. V gave up 11 bases and J gave up 1 base, with 20 bases separating them. This CDR3 reads CASSPTGNINYGYTF. In DNA form, the CDR3 reads TGTGCCTCGAGCCCCACAGGGAATATTAACTATGGCTACACCTTC. The full variable domain, in which reference TRBV18 and TRBJ1-2 provide the parts outside the CDR3, is NAGVMQNPRHLVRRRGQEARLRCSPMKGHSHVYWYRQLPEEGLKFMVYLQKENIIDESGMPKERFSAEFPKEGPSILRIQQVVRGDSAAYFCASSPTGNINYGYTFGSGTRLTVV.

The gene calls are TRBV7-9 and TRBJ1-4; TRBD1 matches 9 bases. The V gene's germline CDR1 is SEHNR and CDR2 FQNEAQ (reference sequence). The J segment lost 6 bases and the V segment lost 3 bases, leaving 5 bases of the junction unmatched. The CDR3 has 15 amino acids. The CDR3 nucleotides read TGTGCCAGCAGCTTCCCGGGACAGGGTCATGAAAAACTGTTTTTT. Translated, it gives CASSFPGQGHEKLFF.

This chain joins TRBV2 and TRBJ2-7; possibly TRBD1 for D (6 bases). CDR1 and CDR2 from the germline V gene are SNHLY and FYNNEI. The V end was cut by 7 bases, the J end by 9 bases, with 13 bases between. The CDR3 spans 11 residues. The CDR3 bases are TGTGCCAGCAAAAGACAGGACCCGCAGTACTTC. The encoded protein is CASKRQDPQYF.

The V call is TRBV5-5, the J call TRBJ1-2; 10 nucleotides align to TRBD1. Germline CDR1 reads SGHKS; CDR2 reads YYEKEE (reference sequence). V dropped 4 bases and J dropped 5; count of bases not matched to a gene: 11. The length of the CDR3 is 16 residues. For the CDR3, the DNA is TGTGCCAGCAGCAGCTCGACAGGGGGCGAATTATATGGCTACACCTTC. It codes for CASSSSTGGELYGYTF.

This clone has more than one count but fewer than ten. The chain links TRBV2 to TRBJ1-1; 8 bases map to TRBD1. Losses at the gene ends were 10 bases for V and 1 base for J; bases not matched to a gene: 5. This CDR3 region has 13 residues. Germline CDR1 is SNHLY and CDR2 is FYNNEI. CDR3 in amino acids: CATQGARNTEAFF. The CDR3 DNA reads as TGTGCCACCCAGGGGGCGCGGAACACTGAAGCTTTCTTT.

This clone was seen a few times. The chain joins TRBV5-1 to TRBJ1-5, with 7 bases fitting TRBD1. The CDR3 contains 14 residues. The V segment lost 4 bases and the J segment 6 bases; nucleotides outside the gene matches: 7. CDR1 and CDR2 (germline): SGHRS, YFSETQ. The DNA for the CDR3 is TGCGCCAGCAGCAGTGGGACAGAGGGTCAGCCCCAGCATTTT. It specifies CASSSGTEGQPQHF. Full variable domain (missing parts from reference TRBV5-1 and TRBJ1-5): KAGVTQTPRYLIKTRGQQVTLSCSPISGHRSVSWYQQTPGQGLQFLFEYFSETQRNKGNFPGRFSGRQFSNSRSEMNVSTLELGDSALYLCASSSGTEGQPQHFGDGTRLSIL.

This clone showed up just a few times. This chain joins TRBV19 and TRBJ2-7, with D unresolved. In germline, CDR1 is LNHDA, CDR2 SQIVND (reference sequence). The CDR3 is 13 residues long. The V end was cut by 0 bases, the J end by 0 bases, with 3 bases between. The CDR3 spells CASSIDGSYEQYF. The DNA of the CDR3 is TGTGCCAGTAGTATAGACGGCTCCTACGAGCAGTACTTC. Variable domain in full (rest from reference TRBV19 and TRBJ2-7): DGGITQSPKYLFRKEGQNVTLSCEQNLNHDAMYWYRQDPGQGLRLIYYSQIVNDFQKGDIAEGYSVSREKKESFPLTVTSAQKNPTAFYLCASSIDGSYEQYFGPGTRLTVT.